The 21 T cell receptor beta chains reported below all come from one sample, sequenced in a study of blood T cell repertoires in COVID-19. The assay was immunoSEQ multiplex PCR, and TCRdb's table has in-frame clones only and misses some. The repertoire consists of about 150,000 clones, with approximately 83% occurring once and the leading ten covering 6.5% to 9.5%. Sequenced input: peripheral blood. The source of these receptors is a woman aged 60-75 years with COVID-19, enrolled during active disease.

This clone was counted a few times. The chain couples TRBV5-1 to TRBJ1-2; D is possibly TRBD1 (5 bases). The germline V gene has CDR1 SGHRS and CDR2 YFSETQ. V dropped 2 bases and J dropped 7 bases, with 21 bases sitting between them. There are 16 residues in the CDR3. Here the CDR3 reads CASSLTARLQVAGYTF. DNA of the CDR3: TGCGCCAGCAGCTTAACCGCGAGGCTACAGGTCGCTGGCTACACCTTC.

The V gene is TRBV18, the J gene TRBJ2-7; 10 positions match TRBD1. From germline, CDR1 is KGHSH and CDR2 LQKENI. This CDR3 is 15 amino acids long. The ends lost 3 bases at V and 2 bases at J; junction bases unmatched: 4. The CDR3 DNA reads as TGTGCCAGCTCACCTCCCGGGACAGGGGCCTACGAGCAGTACTTC. Protein sequence: CASSPPGTGAYEQYF.

This clone has a handful of counts. The chain combines TRBV5-4 with TRBJ1-3; 11 positions agree with TRBD1. The V segment lost 4 bases and the J segment 4 bases; nucleotides outside the gene matches: 4. CDR3 length: 15 residues. The germline CDR1 and CDR2 sequences are SGHNT and YYREEE (reference sequence). CDR3 region: CASSRDRGRGNTIYF. The CDR3 DNA reads TGTGCCAGCAGCCGGGACAGGGGGAGAGGAAACACCATATATTTT.

This sequence joins TRBV30 and TRBJ1-2; D perhaps matches TRBD1 (5 bases). V dropped 2 bases and J dropped 0 bases, with 7 bases sitting between them. Germline values: CDR1 GTSNPN, CDR2 SVGIG (reference sequence). The CDR3 runs 13 residues. The CDR3 reads CAWSQGTNYGYTF. The CDR3 region has the DNA TGTGCCTGGAGTCAGGGAACTAACTATGGCTACACCTTC.

This clone occurred once. The chain links TRBV5-5 to TRBJ1-6; D perhaps matches TRBD1 (6 bases). The V end was cut by 0 bases, the J end by 10 bases, with 20 bases between. The CDR3 length is 17 residues. CDR1 SGHKS and CDR2 YYEKEE come from the germline V gene (reference sequence). CDR3 amino acids: CASSLGPQGPRGSPLHF. DNA of the CDR3: TGTGCCAGCAGCTTGGGGCCCCAGGGCCCCAGGGGATCACCCCTCCACTTT. Using reference TRBV5-5 and TRBJ1-6 for the parts outside the CDR3, the full variable domain is DAGVTQSPTHLIKTRGQQVTLRCSPISGHKSVSWYQQVLGQGPQFIFQYYEKEERGRGNFPDRFSARQFPNYSSELNVNALLLGDSALYLCASSLGPQGPRGSPLHFGNGTRLTVT.

J is TRBJ1-4 and V is TRBV2, with TRBD1 identical over 8 bases. Looked up from germline, CDR1 is SNHLY and CDR2 is FYNNEI. The CDR3 contains 14 residues. The V segment lost 8 bases and the J segment 5 bases; nucleotides outside the gene matches: 7. In DNA, the CDR3 is TGTGCCAGCTCCACTCAGGGGGCAAATGAAAAACTGTTTTTT. Translation gives CASSTQGANEKLFF.

The rearrangement uses TRBV4-3 and TRBJ2-1, with 9 bases that match TRBD1. The CDR3 is made up of 16 amino acids. With V trimmed by 0 bases and J by 4 bases, 4 bases remained unmatched. CDR1 is LGHNA and CDR2 is YSLEER in the germline V gene. The CDR3: CASSQEAGQGYNEQFF. In nucleotides, the CDR3 is TGCGCCAGCAGCCAAGAGGCGGGACAGGGATACAATGAGCAGTTCTTC.

This clone was found once. The chain combines TRBV10-3 with TRBJ1-3; D remains ambiguous. The CDR3 is 12 amino acids. The germline CDR1 and CDR2 sequences are ENHRY and SYGVKD. V was shortened by 7 bases and J by 0 bases, with 4 bases between the two germline ends. CDR3 protein: CAIINSGNTIYF. The CDR3 DNA follows: TGTGCCATCATTAACTCTGGAAACACCATATATTTT.

The genes are TRBV11-2 and TRBJ2-1; D unclear. The CDR3 has 15 residues. V was clipped by 3 bases and J by 7 bases, with 16 bases between them. Germline assignment: CDR1 SGHAT and CDR2 FQNNGV. The CDR3 DNA reads TGTGCCAGCAGCTTTCACCCTAGTTCGAGGAATGAGCAGTTCTTC. Amino acid sequence: CASSFHPSSRNEQFF.

This chain joins TRBV30 and TRBJ1-6; D unclear. The V end was cut by 0 bases, the J end by 1 base, with 7 bases between. The CDR3 is 15 residues long. The V gene's germline CDR1 is GTSNPN and CDR2 SVGIG (reference sequence). The CDR3 is CAWSVRGSYNSPLHF. CDR3 DNA sequence: TGTGCCTGGAGTGTACGGGGTTCCTATAATTCACCCCTCCACTTT.

J is TRBJ1-1 and V is TRBV24-1; the D is unclear. The V end lost 4 bases, the J end lost 0 bases, and 5 bases lay between the germline ends. Germline assignment: CDR1 KGHDR and CDR2 SFDVKD. This CDR3 comprises 13 residues. The CDR3 loop reads CATSDGVNTEAFF. CDR3 sequence (DNA): TGTGCCACCAGTGACGGGGTGAACACTGAAGCTTTCTTT.

This chain joins TRBV3-1 (or the pseudogene TRBV3-2) and TRBJ2-5; 8 bases are a match to TRBD1. The CDR3 has 14 residues. V dropped 2 bases and J dropped 2; count of bases not matched to a gene: 1. Germline-derived CDR1 and CDR2 are LGHDT and YNNKEL (reference sequence). CDR3 in amino acids: CASSQYRGQETQYF. The CDR3, as DNA: TGTGCCAGCAGCCAATACAGGGGGCAAGAGACCCAGTACTTC.

The J gene is TRBJ2-3, the V gene TRBV6-2 or TRBV6-3; 8 bases fit TRBD2. CDR1 and CDR2 (germline): MNHEY, SVGEGT. With V trimmed by 2 bases and J by 3 bases, 7 bases remained unmatched. The CDR3 has 16 amino acids. CDR3 DNA: TGTGCCAGCAGTTACCGGCGGGGGGTTATGACAGATACGCAGTATTTT. This gives the protein CASSYRRGVMTDTQYF.

This chain connects TRBV7-8 to TRBJ1-5, with 7 bases fitting TRBD1. The V gene end was trimmed by 6 bases and the J gene end by 11 bases; junction bases not matched to a gene: 25. CDR1 and CDR2 from the germline V gene are SGHVS and FQNEAQ. This CDR3 is 18 amino acids long. CDR3 coding DNA: TGTGCCAGCAGTAATCAAGCCCACGACAGGGAACGACTTCCGGCCCAGCATTTT. Translation gives CASSNQAHDRERLPAQHF.

The chain is built from TRBV6-5 and TRBJ2-3, with 14 bases lining up with TRBD2. Germline CDR1 reads MNHEY; CDR2 reads SVGAGI. The CDR3 spans 15 residues. The ends lost 10 bases at V and 5 bases at J; junction bases unmatched: 8. The CDR3 region has the DNA TGTGCCATCTCGACTAGCGGGGGGGTGGGAGATACGCAGTATTTT. Translated: CAISTSGGVGDTQYF.

This clone was counted a few times. This rearrangement joins TRBV21-1 to TRBJ2-7; the table's D gene call, TRBD2, was not cross checked with the DNA. TRBV21-1 is a listed pseudogene. This CDR3 is 16 amino acids long. For the CDR3, the DNA is TGTGCCAGCAGCAAAGAGAGGCTATCGGAATCCTACGAGCAGTACTTC. It specifies CASSKERLSESYEQYF.

V usage is TRBV7-3 and J usage is TRBJ2-1, with 8 nucleotides matching TRBD2. The CDR3 has 14 amino acids. Germline V gene lookup returns CDR1 SGHTA and CDR2 FQGTGA. V dropped 1 base and J dropped 10; count of bases not matched to a gene: 6. CDR3 DNA sequence: TGTGCCAGCAGCTTAAGGGGGACTAGTTACGAGCAGTTCTTC. As protein: CASSLRGTSYEQFF.

The chain combines TRBV10-3 with TRBJ1-6, with TRBD1 matching 8 bases. Unmatched junction bases numbered 10, after V lost 7 bases and J lost 5 bases. The CDR3 runs 16 residues. Per the germline V gene, CDR1 is ENHRY and CDR2 is SYGVKD. The CDR3 region has the DNA TGTGCCATCAACCCCGGACAGGGTTCGAATAATTCACCCCTCCACTTT. This encodes CAINPGQGSNNSPLHF.

The J gene is TRBJ1-5, the V gene TRBV2; D gene ambiguous. This CDR3 is built from 12 residues. Germline V gene sequence: CDR1 SNHLY, CDR2 FYNNEI. V was shortened by 6 bases and J by 4 bases, with 7 bases between the two germline ends. CDR3 bases: TGTGCCAGCAGGTTGACTAATCAGCCCCAGCATTTT. Protein sequence: CASRLTNQPQHF.

The chain uses TRBV4-1 and TRBJ2-1; tentatively, D is TRBD1 (5 bases). The CDR3 is 17 amino acids. The germline CDR1 and CDR2 sequences are MGHRA and YSYEKL. With 0 bases removed from V and 2 bases from J, the gap between germline ends came to 14 bases. The CDR3 loop is CASSQEIVVGAYNEQFF. In DNA form, the CDR3 reads TGCGCCAGCAGCCAAGAAATTGTAGTAGGGGCCTACAATGAGCAGTTCTTC.

The chain joins TRBV4-1 to TRBJ2-4; 10 bases agree with TRBD1. The V gene end was trimmed by 6 bases and the J gene end by 5 bases; junction bases not matched to a gene: 4. The length of the CDR3 is 14 residues. The germline V gene encodes CDR1 MGHRA and CDR2 YSYEKL. For the CDR3, the DNA is TGCGCCAGCAGAGGGACAGGGGAGGAAAACATTCAGTACTTC. Translation gives CASRGTGEENIQYF.